Included here is one TCR beta chain sequence, with context. No cognate antigen has been identified for it. Base qualities are not provided; no much larger clone lies one nucleotide away. This specimen belongs to a study of blood T cell repertoires in COVID-19 (dated by TCRdb to 2019 to 2021). With respect to the entire study: Samples covering the acute and convalescent phases of COVID-19 were provided by collaborators in the United States, Italy and Spain. The prospective study material was composed of cDNA or gDNA derived from T cells, B-cell-depleted T cells, or PBMCs. Deeply sampled blood TCRbeta repertoires from subjects exposed to, actively infected with, or recovered from COVID-19 were included in the dataset. A freely available public database, intended as a resource for researchers studying the immune response to SARS-CoV-2, is where the repertoires were released. The samples were drawn from two sources: the first 160 participants of the ongoing ImmuneRACE study, and 1,200 or so subjects contributed by 6 global collaborators. A de-identified subject ID, COVID-19 status, age in years and sex were almost always included in the sample metadata. Where HLA class I and class II types were available, the types were taken from metadata supplied by the sample provider, not from assay-based typing. Broad study findings and their caveats: Clinical and demographic metadata were provided uncurated, with the amount varying by source and participant.

V was cut back by 5 bases and J by 7 bases, leaving a gap of 13 bases between them. The CDR3, from cysteine to phenylalanine, totals 13 residues. The only DNA kept is the CDR3, 39 bases in frame from the first base. In the germline V gene, CDR1 corresponds to SGHAT and CDR2 to FQNNGV. TCRbeta CDR3 regions were amplified from genomic DNA by means of the immunoSEQ Assay, a bias-controlled multiplex PCR. The original pipeline was this. Within the assay, amplification of reference gene primers was used to estimate how many nucleated cells each sample contained. To quantify the absolute abundance of each unique TCRbeta CDR3 rearrangement, sequence reads were collapsed and filtered. For each sample, productive Simpson clonality was calculated as the square root of Simpson's diversity index over productive rearrangements. The immuneACCESS repertoire file appears here via TCRdb, limited to in-frame rearrangements. These files lack a portion of the clones; in checked studies, under half of the deficit traces to unresolved V genes, and the cause of the others is not known. V and J calls plus clone size are reproduced from that table; the DNA served to infer D and trimming. Here the sample has about 200,000 clones; 65% to 85% occur a single time. The ten largest clones represent 3% to 3.5% of the sample.

Enrolling through a virtual design, the prospective study's participants ranged in age from roughly 18 to 89 years and lived across some 22 United States geographic areas. In the prospective study, cohorts were assigned on the basis of participant-reported clinical history obtained from a screening survey and a study questionnaire. Exposed participants were defined as having been in contact with someone with a PCR-confirmed or clinician-diagnosed COVID-19 case within 2 weeks of study entry. In the prospective study, whole blood, serum and a nasopharyngeal or oropharyngeal swab were collected from each participant by mobile phlebotomists. Participants in the prospective study had the option to provide additional blood draws and questionnaires over a roughly 2-month period. Blood samples from the prospective study were shipped frozen or at room temperature prior to DNA extraction.

The chain is made from TRBV11-2 and TRBJ2-3; the D gene is perhaps TRBD2, from 5 matching bases. Material: PBMCs or T cells enriched from blood (not recorded which). The TCR sequence derives from a woman in her twenties or thirties who had been exposed to COVID-19. The bases read TGTGCCAGCAGCAGGACTGTTGAAAATACGCAGTATTTT. Translated, it gives CASSRTVENTQYF.